This TCR beta chain emerged from a study of T-cell memory formation after mild COVID-19. Germline CDR1 SGHRS, CDR2 YFSETQ. This CDR3 region has 14 residues. The V end was cut by 4 bases, the J end by 5 bases, with 12 bases between. Whole-study results and caveats: Shrinking CD4+ clones resided mostly in CM and EM, and CD8+ ones in EMRA. There were some responding clones in pre-infection memory, which suggested that cross-reactive memory had joined.

To note about this clonotype: What it binds is not known.

MiXCR was run by TCRdb on the 5' RACE reads, yielding one entry per CDR3 protein. The table records approximately 490,000 distinct CDR3 sequences, roughly 20% of them present only once. V usage is TRBV5-1 and J usage is TRBJ2-2; TRBD2 is a possible D gene (5 bases). The TCR originated in an adult woman who had mild COVID-19 (a few samples of this study predate the infection). Cell type and time point are not known. Sequenced input: PBMCs or a T cell subset sorted from them (not recorded which). The CDR3 is CASSPRSGTGELFF. The CDR3 coding sequence is TGCGCCAGCAGCCCCCGATCGGGAACCGGGGAGCTGTTTTTT.